This T cell receptor beta chain appears in the sequencing data of a study of OX40 agonist ivuxolimab in advanced cancers. Germline CDR1 is MNHNY and CDR2 is SVGAGI (reference sequence). The CDR3 contains 14 residues. The V gene lost 7 bases and the J gene lost 2 bases, with 9 bases spanning the gap. Measured with immunoSEQ multiplex PCR; TCRdb has only the in-frame clones, and not every one. Seen here are more than 55,000 clones, about four fifths observed once, and the top ten hold about 4.3%. V gene TRBV6-6 combines with J gene TRBJ1-6, with a possible D match to TRBD1 (6 bases). The origin of this receptor is an adult with an advanced solid tumor such as melanoma, head and neck, liver or kidney cancer. This sample comprised CD4+ or CD8+ T cells sorted from blood, obtained in a trial of the OX40 agonist ivuxolimab. CDR3 bases: TGTGCCAGCAAACAGGGCCCCTATAATTCACCCCTCCACTTT. This codes for CASKQGPYNSPLHF.